The following is a T cell receptor (beta chain) sequence with its context. These data come from a study of regulatory T cells in long-lasting Graves disease. CDR1 SGHVS and CDR2 FNYEAQ come from the germline V gene. This CDR3 spans 15 amino acids. The trim removed 4 bases at V and 2 bases at J, leaving 8 bases unmatched. For TCR beta, libraries came from iRepertoire HTBI primers and Arm-PCR of CDR3 regions. TCRdb redid the calling of the multiplex PCR reads with MiXCR, one entry per CDR3 protein. This table holds some 430,000 distinct CDR3 sequences, roughly 21% found once. Time point reported: persistent/refractory GD, antithyroid drugs over 5 years with positive TRAb. Making the TCR library involved RNA that had been extracted from PBMCs.

The source material was peripheral blood mononuclear cells (PBMCs), sampled when the disease was refractory, from a patient treated with antithyroid drugs. This clonotype was obtained from a female donor with Graves disease. V and J are TRBV7-6 and TRBJ2-7; 7 nucleotides match TRBD1. The CDR3 coding sequence is TGTGCCAGCAGCTCATACAGGGGAAGAACCTACGAGCAGTACTTC. Translation: CASSSYRGRTYEQYF.